The text below deals with one T cell receptor (beta chain). A single count supports this clone. No cognate antigen has been identified for it. Per-nucleotide qualities are absent, and no much larger clonotype sits a single base away. Collaborating institutions collected whole blood in K2EDTA tubes following their own protocols. For TCRbeta analysis, collaborators shipped samples as frozen whole blood, isolated PBMCs, or DNA extracted from either of those sample types. The record originates from a study of blood T cell repertoires in COVID-19 (TCRdb year 2020). At the level of the whole study: The collaborator samples originated in the United States, Italy and Spain and spanned the acute and convalescent phases of COVID-19. The prospective study material was composed of cDNA or gDNA derived from T cells, B-cell-depleted T cells, or PBMCs. Deeply sampled blood TCRbeta repertoires from subjects exposed to, actively infected with, or recovered from COVID-19 were included in the dataset. A freely available public database, intended as a resource for researchers studying the immune response to SARS-CoV-2, is where the repertoires were released. Samples were obtained from the ongoing ImmuneRACE study (first 160 participants) and from 1,200 or so subjects provided by 6 global collaborators. Nearly every sample came with metadata listing a de-identified subject ID, COVID-19 status, age in years and sex. Where available, HLA class I and class II types were taken from metadata supplied by the sample provider and were not determined by assay-based typing.

V drops 0 bases and J drops 2 bases, leaving 14 bases in between. CDR1 and CDR2 are read off the germline V gene as LGHNT and FRNRAP. The CDR3 sequence holds 16 residues, the cysteine and phenylalanine included. Only the CDR3 DNA is retained, 48 bases long and in frame from the first base. TCRbeta CDR3 regions were amplified from genomic DNA by means of the immunoSEQ Assay, a bias-controlled multiplex PCR. For the original study's pipeline: The number of nucleated cells in each sample was estimated by amplification of reference gene primers within the assay. To quantify the absolute abundance of each unique TCRbeta CDR3 rearrangement, sequence reads were collapsed and filtered. Productive Simpson clonality was computed per sample as the square root of Simpson's diversity index over productive rearrangements. In TCRdb, the immuneACCESS table is reduced to in-frame sequences with V and J assigned. These tables do not hold every clone; where another copy was compared, an unresolved V gene accounts for under half, and the others remain unexplained. Clonal size and the V and J genes are those of that table, whereas D and trimming came from the DNA. This sample is represented by about 400,000 clones; approximately 86% of them were singletons. In total, the top ten clones hold 2.5% to 3.5% of the sample.

Results the study describes overall, beyond this receptor: The amount of clinical and demographic metadata varied by source and participant and was provided uncurated.

The rearrangement combines TRBV12-5 with TRBJ2-7; possibly the D gene is TRBD2, per 5 matching bases. The clonotype originates from a human donor in a cohort sampled during active COVID-19. Source material: peripheral blood. The CDR3 in this case is CASGLVLSGNTYEQYF. The DNA is as follows: TGTGCTAGTGGTTTGGTACTCTCGGGGAATACCTACGAGCAGTACTTC.